This TCR beta chain was sequenced during a study of cytomegalovirus exposure and HLA in healthy donors. The V gene's germline CDR1 is SGHAT and CDR2 FQNNGV. J lost 6 bases, V lost 4 bases, and 2 bases had no gene match. This CDR3 comprises 14 residues. PCR involved 60 Vbeta and 13 Jbeta primers. TCRdb keeps only in-frame clones here, not all; method: immunoSEQ multiplex PCR. The sample gives around 150,000 clones, about 79% of which show up once; roughly 6.7% is in the top ten. Material: PBMCs. The TCR originated in a man aged 50-60 years in good health and CMV-seropositive. This rearrangement joins TRBV11-2 to TRBJ2-3; 12 bases match TRBD2. CDR3 bases: TGTGCCAGCAGCTCGACTAGCGGGAGTGATACGCAGTATTTT. Its translation: CASSSTSGSDTQYF. Drawing the rest from reference TRBV11-2 and TRBJ2-3, the complete variable domain is EAGVAQSPRYKIIEKRQSVAFWCNPISGHATLYWYQQILGQGPKLLIQFQNNGVVDDSQLPKDRFSAERLKGVDSTLKIQPAKLEDSAVYLCASSSTSGSDTQYFGPGTRLTVL.